This T cell receptor (beta chain) is drawn from a study of siplizumab effects on memory and regulatory T cells. V lost 2 bases to trimming and J lost 0 bases, with 14 bases between them. Germline lookup yields CDR1 LGHNA and CDR2 YNFKEQ. CDR3 length equals 16 residues. The repertoire was sequenced with immunoSEQ multiplex PCR; TCRdb's copy has only in-frame clones and lacks some. The sample lists roughly 92,000 clones; 90% to 95% were seen once. The TCR sequence derives from a human donor in good health. V gene TRBV4-2 combines with J gene TRBJ2-7, with D uncertain. The sequenced material came from non-Treg CD4+ T cells sorted from blood. The CDR3 bases are TGTGCCAGCAGCCAAAGTGTCGGGTGGGACTCCTACGAGCAGTACTTC. It is translated as CASSQSVGWDSYEQYF.